This is a list of T cell receptor beta chains from one sample in a study of T cell clones after liver transplantation. The protocol was immunoSEQ multiplex PCR, while the TCRdb copy is restricted to in-frame clones and leaves out a portion. The table lists roughly 62,000 clones, about two thirds of them singletons, with 2.8% in the top ten. The sample in question was CD4+ T cells from blood, obtained at the roughly 15-month timepoint. The receptors stem from a human patient who received a liver transplant. The graft donor may have contributed some T cells. CDR3s include the opening cysteine and the closing phenylalanine or tryptophan. D genes are given only for firm matches. Not all rows give a size; the values are once, few, many and, for expanded clones, a class.

cdr3_nt: TGTGCCAGCAGCCGAAAGGTCGGGGTCGGGGGCACAGCAGATACGCAGTATTTT
cdr3_aa: CASSRKVGVGGTADTQYF
d_call: .
clone_size: .
v_call: TRBV7-9
j_call: TRBJ2-3

cdr3_nt: TGTGCCAGCAGCCTACAGGGGAAGGGCTACACCTTC
cdr3_aa: CASSLQGKGYTF
d_call: TRBD1
clone_size: .
v_call: TRBV11-2
j_call: TRBJ1-2

cdr3_nt: TGTGCCAGCTCACCCGCAGCGGGGTCAGACTGGACCCAGTACTTC
cdr3_aa: CASSPAAGSDWTQYF
d_call: TRBD2
clone_size: .
v_call: TRBV18
j_call: TRBJ2-5

cdr3_nt: TGTGCCAGCAGCTTGGGCACCCCGACAGGGGGGTACGGGGAGCTGTTTTTT
cdr3_aa: CASSLGTPTGGYGELFF
d_call: TRBD1
clone_size: few
v_call: TRBV5-4
j_call: TRBJ2-2

cdr3_nt: TGTGCCTGGAGTGTTTTAGAGACCCAGTACTTC
cdr3_aa: CAWSVLETQYF
d_call: .
clone_size: few
v_call: TRBV30
j_call: TRBJ2-5

cdr3_nt: TGTGCCAGTAGTACGGGACAGGGTACTCACGGGGAGCTGTTTTTT
cdr3_aa: CASSTGQGTHGELFF
d_call: TRBD1
clone_size: .
v_call: TRBV19
j_call: TRBJ2-2

cdr3_nt: TGTGCCAGTAGTATAGGGGACCGCACCGGGGAGCTGTTTTTT
cdr3_aa: CASSIGDRTGELFF
d_call: .
clone_size: .
v_call: TRBV19
j_call: TRBJ2-2

cdr3_nt: TGTGCCAGCAGTTACTCGAACCGGTTCGATGGAAACACCATATATTTT
cdr3_aa: CASSYSNRFDGNTIYF
d_call: .
clone_size: few
v_call: TRBV6-5
j_call: TRBJ1-3

cdr3_nt: TGTGCCAGCAGCTACGGCACTAACTATGGCTACACCTTC
cdr3_aa: CASSYGTNYGYTF
d_call: .
clone_size: .
v_call: TRBV7-9
j_call: TRBJ1-2

cdr3_nt: TGTGCCAGTAGCCTCGGACAGGGAGACACCGGGGAGCTGTTTTTT
cdr3_aa: CASSLGQGDTGELFF
d_call: TRBD1
clone_size: .
v_call: TRBV19
j_call: TRBJ2-2

cdr3_nt: TGTGCCAGCAGCTTAGGAGACAGGGGACGTCGTGGAATGGCTTTCTTT
cdr3_aa: CASSLGDRGRRGMAFF
d_call: TRBD1
clone_size: .
v_call: TRBV13
j_call: TRBJ1-1

cdr3_nt: TGTGCCAGCAGCAGAGGGGCTACAGATACGCAGTATTTT
cdr3_aa: CASSRGATDTQYF
d_call: .
clone_size: .
v_call: TRBV5-6
j_call: TRBJ2-3

cdr3_nt: TGTGCCAGCAGTATCCTACCGGCCAGGGAGGTGAGGGAGCAGTACTTC
cdr3_aa: CASSILPAREVREQYF
d_call: .
clone_size: .
v_call: TRBV7-6
j_call: TRBJ2-7

cdr3_nt: TGTGCCAGCAGTTCTGGACTAGCGGGAGGCGGCGCAGAGACCCAGTACTTC
cdr3_aa: CASSSGLAGGGAETQYF
d_call: TRBD2
clone_size: .
v_call: TRBV7-6
j_call: TRBJ2-5

cdr3_nt: TGTGCCTGGAGTGTAACAGGGGGTGGCTACGAGCAGTACTTC
cdr3_aa: CAWSVTGGGYEQYF
d_call: TRBD1
clone_size: many
v_call: TRBV30
j_call: TRBJ2-7

cdr3_nt: TGTGCCAGTAGTGCGAGGCATGGAGCCACCGGGGAGCTGTTTTTT
cdr3_aa: CASSARHGATGELFF
d_call: .
clone_size: few
v_call: TRBV19
j_call: TRBJ2-2

cdr3_nt: TGTGCCAGCAGCCCACAAGAGACCCAGTACTTC
cdr3_aa: CASSPQETQYF
d_call: .
clone_size: .
v_call: TRBV7-9
j_call: TRBJ2-5

cdr3_nt: TGTGCCTGGAGTGTAAAGGGGGGAGCTAATGAAAAACTGTTTTTT
cdr3_aa: CAWSVKGGANEKLFF
d_call: .
clone_size: .
v_call: TRBV30
j_call: TRBJ1-4

cdr3_nt: TGTGCCAGCAGTTCCATGGGGACAGCTAATGAAAAACTGTTTTTT
cdr3_aa: CASSSMGTANEKLFF
d_call: TRBD1
clone_size: .
v_call: TRBV28
j_call: TRBJ1-4

cdr3_nt: TGTGCCAGCAGTCTCGGGGGGGGCTTGTACAATGAGCAGTTCTTC
cdr3_aa: CASSLGGGLYNEQFF
d_call: TRBD2
clone_size: once
v_call: TRBV11-1
j_call: TRBJ2-1

cdr3_nt: TGTGCCAGCAGCTTAGTAGGGCGGGGGGAATCACCCCTCCACTTT
cdr3_aa: CASSLVGRGESPLHF
d_call: .
clone_size: few
v_call: TRBV7-2
j_call: TRBJ1-6

cdr3_nt: TGCGCCAGTGGAGACGGGGACTATGGCTACACCTTC
cdr3_aa: CASGDGDYGYTF
d_call: .
clone_size: .
v_call: TRBV5-1
j_call: TRBJ1-2

cdr3_nt: TGTGCCAGCAGCCAGACAGGGGTGGGCACTGAAGCTTTCTTT
cdr3_aa: CASSQTGVGTEAFF
d_call: TRBD1
clone_size: .
v_call: TRBV2
j_call: TRBJ1-1

cdr3_nt: TGCGCCAGCAGCGAAAGCTCCTACAATGAGCAGTTCTTC
cdr3_aa: CASSESSYNEQFF
d_call: .
clone_size: .
v_call: TRBV5-1
j_call: TRBJ2-1

cdr3_nt: TGTGCCAGCAGTTACGACGGAAACACCATATATTTT
cdr3_aa: CASSYDGNTIYF
d_call: .
clone_size: .
v_call: TRBV6-6
j_call: TRBJ1-3

cdr3_nt: TGTGCCAGCAGTCCAGGACAGGGAGCTAACTATGGCTACACCTTC
cdr3_aa: CASSPGQGANYGYTF
d_call: TRBD1
clone_size: .
v_call: TRBV2
j_call: TRBJ1-2

cdr3_nt: TGTGCCAGCATGGAGGGGCAGAACACCGGGGAGCTGTTTTTT
cdr3_aa: CASMEGQNTGELFF
d_call: .
clone_size: .
v_call: TRBV2
j_call: TRBJ2-2

cdr3_nt: TGTGCCAGCAGTGAACAAAGACTAGCGGGGGCCACGAACGAGCAGTACTTC
cdr3_aa: CASSEQRLAGATNEQYF
d_call: TRBD2
clone_size: .
v_call: TRBV6-1
j_call: TRBJ2-7

cdr3_nt: TGTGCCAGCAGGAGGAGCGGGGCGGTTTCCAATGAGCAGTTCTTC
cdr3_aa: CASRRSGAVSNEQFF
d_call: TRBD2
clone_size: .
v_call: TRBV25-1
j_call: TRBJ2-1

cdr3_nt: TGTGCCAGCAGCAATTTACAGTCTAGCACAGATACGCAGTATTTT
cdr3_aa: CASSNLQSSTDTQYF
d_call: .
clone_size: .
v_call: TRBV21-1
j_call: TRBJ2-3

cdr3_nt: TGTGCCAGCAGTTCGGGACTAGCGGGGGTCGAGACCCAGTACTTC
cdr3_aa: CASSSGLAGVETQYF
d_call: TRBD2
clone_size: .
v_call: TRBV5-8
j_call: TRBJ2-5

cdr3_nt: TGTGCCAGCAGCCAACGTAGTGAAAAACTGTTTTTT
cdr3_aa: CASSQRSEKLFF
d_call: .
clone_size: .
v_call: TRBV28
j_call: TRBJ1-4

cdr3_nt: TGTGCCAGCAGCTTAAATGGGTATCGGGGGGCGTATGAGCAGTTCTTC
cdr3_aa: CASSLNGYRGAYEQFF
d_call: .
clone_size: few
v_call: TRBV7-9
j_call: TRBJ2-1

cdr3_nt: TGTGCCAGCAGTGATGTTTCAGTGCAGTATTTT
cdr3_aa: CASSDVSVQYF
d_call: .
clone_size: .
v_call: TRBV6-1
j_call: TRBJ2-3

cdr3_nt: TGTGCCAGCAGGGAAGGACTAGCGGGCAACTACAATGAGCAGTTCTTC
cdr3_aa: CASREGLAGNYNEQFF
d_call: TRBD2
clone_size: few
v_call: TRBV11-1
j_call: TRBJ2-1

cdr3_nt: TGCGCCAGCAGCTCTGGACAGTTCGCTAATGAAAAACTGTTTTTT
cdr3_aa: CASSSGQFANEKLFF
d_call: .
clone_size: .
v_call: TRBV5-1
j_call: TRBJ1-4

cdr3_nt: TGTGCCTGGAGTGTACAGGGAAGAGGTCTTGAGGTGCGGTACTTC
cdr3_aa: CAWSVQGRGLEVRYF
d_call: .
clone_size: .
v_call: TRBV30
j_call: TRBJ2-7

cdr3_nt: TGTGCCAGCAGTCGGACTACCTCTCCAGATACGCAGTATTTT
cdr3_aa: CASSRTTSPDTQYF
d_call: .
clone_size: .
v_call: TRBV6-1
j_call: TRBJ2-3

cdr3_nt: TGTGCCAGCAGACCAATTCTCATCGGTGACTATGGCTACACCTTC
cdr3_aa: CASRPILIGDYGYTF
d_call: .
clone_size: many
v_call: TRBV6-5
j_call: TRBJ1-2

cdr3_nt: TGTGCCAGCAGCTTAGGCGGGAGTGGAGAGACCCAGTACTTC
cdr3_aa: CASSLGGSGETQYF
d_call: TRBD2
clone_size: .
v_call: TRBV7-2
j_call: TRBJ2-5

cdr3_nt: TGTGCCAGCTCAGCAATACAGGAAAATGAGCAGTTCTTC
cdr3_aa: CASSAIQENEQFF
d_call: .
clone_size: few
v_call: TRBV18
j_call: TRBJ2-1

cdr3_nt: TGCAGCGTCGCTCCCCAGACAGGGGGCGGCGATGAGCAGTTCTTC
cdr3_aa: CSVAPQTGGGDEQFF
d_call: TRBD1
clone_size: .
v_call: TRBV29-1
j_call: TRBJ2-1

cdr3_nt: TGTGCCAGCAGCGTCAGGGGAGGGAGGCAAGAGACCCAGTACTTC
cdr3_aa: CASSVRGGRQETQYF
d_call: .
clone_size: .
v_call: TRBV7-2
j_call: TRBJ2-5

cdr3_nt: TGTGCCAGCAGCGCGCAGACAGGGGGCTCGAGTAACCTCCACTTT
cdr3_aa: CASSAQTGGSSNLHF
d_call: TRBD1
clone_size: .
v_call: TRBV7-8
j_call: TRBJ1-6

cdr3_nt: TGTGCCAGCACCCGGAGCGGAGCGAACACCGGGGAGCTGTTTTTT
cdr3_aa: CASTRSGANTGELFF
d_call: .
clone_size: .
v_call: TRBV6-5
j_call: TRBJ2-2

cdr3_nt: TGTGCCAGCAGCTTGGCCGGACTAGCGGGAAGCTCCTACGAGCAGTACTTC
cdr3_aa: CASSLAGLAGSSYEQYF
d_call: TRBD2
clone_size: .
v_call: TRBV5-8
j_call: TRBJ2-7

cdr3_nt: TGCGCCAGCAGTGGCGGACAGGGGAACACTGAAGCTTTCTTT
cdr3_aa: CASSGGQGNTEAFF
d_call: TRBD1
clone_size: few
v_call: TRBV10-1
j_call: TRBJ1-1

cdr3_nt: TGTGCCAGCTCACCACCCAATAGCCCCAACACCGGGGAGCTGTTTTTT
cdr3_aa: CASSPPNSPNTGELFF
d_call: .
clone_size: once
v_call: TRBV18
j_call: TRBJ2-2

cdr3_nt: TGTGCCAGCAGCTTAACAGTAGCGGAGACCCAGTACTTC
cdr3_aa: CASSLTVAETQYF
d_call: .
clone_size: .
v_call: TRBV5-6
j_call: TRBJ2-5

cdr3_nt: TGTGCCGCAGAGCACCGGACTAGCGGGGAGAACACCGGGGAGCTGTTTTTT
cdr3_aa: CAAEHRTSGENTGELFF
d_call: TRBD2
clone_size: .
v_call: TRBV13
j_call: TRBJ2-2

cdr3_nt: TGCGCCAGCAACGGGGGGGCTGCCTTAAATGAGCAGTTCTTC
cdr3_aa: CASNGGAALNEQFF
d_call: TRBD2
clone_size: .
v_call: TRBV5-1
j_call: TRBJ2-1

cdr3_nt: TGTGCCAGCAGCTTAACCCCAATCTCGACAGGGTTGGGTGAGCAGTTCTTC
cdr3_aa: CASSLTPISTGLGEQFF
d_call: TRBD1
clone_size: .
v_call: TRBV7-7
j_call: TRBJ2-1

cdr3_nt: TGTGCCATCACCCAAGACAGGAGCTATGGCTACACCTTC
cdr3_aa: CAITQDRSYGYTF
d_call: .
clone_size: .
v_call: TRBV10-3
j_call: TRBJ1-2

cdr3_nt: TGTGCCAGCAGCTACTACACAGGGGGTATGAACACTGAAGCTTTCTTT
cdr3_aa: CASSYYTGGMNTEAFF
d_call: TRBD1
clone_size: once
v_call: TRBV7-2
j_call: TRBJ1-1

cdr3_nt: TGCAGCGTTAAGGGACAGGGTGTTAGTGAAGCTTTCTTT
cdr3_aa: CSVKGQGVSEAFF
d_call: TRBD1
clone_size: .
v_call: TRBV29-1
j_call: TRBJ1-1

cdr3_nt: TGCGCCAGCAGCCCCAACAGGGGCAGTGGTGATAATTCACCCCTCCACTTT
cdr3_aa: CASSPNRGSGDNSPLHF
d_call: TRBD1
clone_size: .
v_call: TRBV5-1
j_call: TRBJ1-6

cdr3_nt: TGTGCCAGCAGTTTCCAGGGGACCTACGAGCAGTACTTC
cdr3_aa: CASSFQGTYEQYF
d_call: .
clone_size: .
v_call: TRBV27
j_call: TRBJ2-7

cdr3_nt: TGTGCCAGCAGTACGGACAGCCTGAACACTGAAGCTTTCTTT
cdr3_aa: CASSTDSLNTEAFF
d_call: .
clone_size: .
v_call: TRBV2
j_call: TRBJ1-1

cdr3_nt: TGTGCCTCGGACAGGGGGATGAATGGCTACACCTTC
cdr3_aa: CASDRGMNGYTF
d_call: TRBD1
clone_size: .
v_call: TRBV30
j_call: TRBJ1-2

cdr3_nt: TGTGCCAGCGGCCACCAGGGGGTGGCCTCAGATACGCAGTATTTT
cdr3_aa: CASGHQGVASDTQYF
d_call: TRBD1
clone_size: .
v_call: TRBV27
j_call: TRBJ2-3